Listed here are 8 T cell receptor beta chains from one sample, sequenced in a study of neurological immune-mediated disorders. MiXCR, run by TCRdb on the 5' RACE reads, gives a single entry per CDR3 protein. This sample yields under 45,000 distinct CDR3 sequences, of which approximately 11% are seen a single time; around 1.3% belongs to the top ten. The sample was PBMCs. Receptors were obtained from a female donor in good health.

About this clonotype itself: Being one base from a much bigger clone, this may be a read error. CDR3 nucleotides: TGTGCCAGCAGCTTAGGTCACTCTTTGCTGAATGAGCAGTTCTTC. The encoded protein is CASSLGHSLLNEQFF. The V and J genes are TRBV7-6 and TRBJ2-1; D ambiguous. V was shortened by 1 base and J by 7 bases, with 14 bases between the two germline ends. CDR1 and CDR2 (germline): SGHVS, FNYEAQ. This CDR3 comprises 15 residues. The full variable domain, its missing parts supplied by reference TRBV7-6 and TRBJ2-1, is GAGVSQSPRYKVTKRGQDVALRCDPISGHVSLYWYRQALGQGPEFLTYFNYEAQQDKSGLPNDRFSAERPEGSISTLTIQRTEQRDSAMYRCASSLGHSLLNEQFFGPGTRLTVL.

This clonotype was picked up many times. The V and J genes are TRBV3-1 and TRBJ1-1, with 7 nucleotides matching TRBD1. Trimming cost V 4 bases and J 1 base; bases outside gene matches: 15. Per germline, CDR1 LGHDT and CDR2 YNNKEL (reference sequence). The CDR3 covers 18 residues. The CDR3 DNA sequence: TGTGCCAGCAGCCCAGTTCGAGGACAGGAAAGTAGGAACACTGAAGCTTTCTTT. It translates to CASSPVRGQESRNTEAFF. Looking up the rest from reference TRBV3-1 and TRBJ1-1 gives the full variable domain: DTAVSQTPKYLVTQMGNDKSIKCEQNLGHDTMYWYKQDSKKFLKIMFSYNNKELIINETVPNRFSPKSPDKAHLNLHINSLELGDSAVYFCASSPVRGQESRNTEAFFGQGTRLTVV.

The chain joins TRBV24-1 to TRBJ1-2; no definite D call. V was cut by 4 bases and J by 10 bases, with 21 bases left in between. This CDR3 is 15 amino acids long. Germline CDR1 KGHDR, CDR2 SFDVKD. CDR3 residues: CATSENSVQSSSYTF. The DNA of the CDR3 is TGTGCCACCAGTGAAAACTCGGTACAGTCGAGCTCCTACACCTTC.

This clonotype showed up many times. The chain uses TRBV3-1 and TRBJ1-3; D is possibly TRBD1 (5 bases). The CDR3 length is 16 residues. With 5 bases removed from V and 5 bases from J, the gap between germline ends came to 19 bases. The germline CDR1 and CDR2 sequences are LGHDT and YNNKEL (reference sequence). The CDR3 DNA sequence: TGTGCCAGCAGCGTATACGGGGCAGGCGGTAGAAACACCATATATTTT. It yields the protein CASSVYGAGGRNTIYF.

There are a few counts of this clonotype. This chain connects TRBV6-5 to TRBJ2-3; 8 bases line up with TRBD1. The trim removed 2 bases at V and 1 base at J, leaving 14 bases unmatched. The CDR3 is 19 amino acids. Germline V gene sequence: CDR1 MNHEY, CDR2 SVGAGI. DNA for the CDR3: TGTGCCAGCAGTTACCTCGGACAGGGAATCAGGAGGGGCACAGATACGCAGTATTTT. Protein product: CASSYLGQGIRRGTDTQYF.

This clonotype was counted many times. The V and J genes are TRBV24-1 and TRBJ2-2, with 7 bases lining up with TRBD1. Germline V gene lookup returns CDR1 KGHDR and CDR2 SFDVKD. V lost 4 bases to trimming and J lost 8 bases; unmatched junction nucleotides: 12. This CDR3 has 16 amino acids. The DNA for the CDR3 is TGTGCCACCAGTGACCCGACAGGGAGTACATTAGGGGAGCTGTTTTTT. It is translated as CATSDPTGSTLGELFF.

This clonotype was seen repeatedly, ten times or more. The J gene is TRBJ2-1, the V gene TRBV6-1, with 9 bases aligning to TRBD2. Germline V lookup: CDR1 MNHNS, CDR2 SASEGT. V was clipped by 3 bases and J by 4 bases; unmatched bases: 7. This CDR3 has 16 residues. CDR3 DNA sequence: TGTGCCAGCAGTGACCGTGCTAGCGGGACTTACAATGAGCAGTTCTTC. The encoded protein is CASSDRASGTYNEQFF.

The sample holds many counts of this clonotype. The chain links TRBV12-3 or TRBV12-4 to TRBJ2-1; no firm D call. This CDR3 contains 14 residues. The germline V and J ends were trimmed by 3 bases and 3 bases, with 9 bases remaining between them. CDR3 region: CASSFKTVYNEQFF. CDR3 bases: TGTGCCAGCAGTTTTAAAACGGTCTACAATGAGCAGTTCTTC.